This T cell receptor (beta chain) is from a study of cytomegalovirus exposure and HLA in healthy donors. Per germline, CDR1 GTSNPN and CDR2 SVGIG (reference sequence). The CDR3 runs to 15 residues. V was clipped by 5 bases and J by 0 bases, with 14 bases between them. Primers included in the PCR were 60 Vbeta and 13 Jbeta primers. TCRdb's copy holds only in-frame clones and misses some; the assay was immunoSEQ multiplex PCR. Of 150,000 or so clones in the sample, approximately 82% were seen once. This chain uses TRBV30 with TRBJ2-1; a possible D gene is TRBD1 (5 bases). This TCR was sampled from a female donor in good health and CMV-seronegative. The material sequenced was PBMCs. The CDR3 loop is CAWQSRASSYNEQFF. In DNA form, the CDR3 reads TGTGCCTGGCAGAGCAGGGCTAGCTCCTACAATGAGCAGTTCTTC.